This T cell receptor (beta chain) stems from a study of shared clonotypes between healthy human individuals. The CDR3 length is 12 residues. Per germline, CDR1 SEHNR and CDR2 FQNEAQ (reference sequence). The V and J ends lost 5 bases and 8 bases, in that order; junction bases with no gene match: 5. Naive-designated CD8 cells lacked CD45RO, were positively enriched for CCR7, and omitted terminally differentiated effector memory CD45RA+ cells. Clones were read by immunoSEQ multiplex PCR, and TCRdb kept only the in-frame ones, dropping some. The sample yields more than 2 million clones, about 94% seen once.

Sequencing was done on a sample of naive CD8+ T cells sorted from blood. This clonotype originated in a man in his late teens or twenties in good health. The chain has TRBV7-9 and TRBJ2-7, with 8 bases that match TRBD1. CDR3 protein: CASSTGQGKQYF. In DNA form, the CDR3 reads TGTGCCAGCAGCACCGGACAGGGAAAGCAGTACTTC.